This T cell receptor (beta chain) stems from a study of blood T cell repertoires in COVID-19. Looking at the study overall: Italy, Spain and the United States were the sources of the convalescent and acute COVID-19 samples. T cells, B-cell-depleted T cells, or PBMCs provided the cDNA or gDNA that served as material.

The CDR3 is 15 amino acids. Per the germline V gene, CDR1 is LNHDA and CDR2 is SQIVND (reference sequence). Trimming cost V 9 bases and J 5 bases, with 20 bases left between them. Authors' methods: How many nucleated cells were present was estimated from reference gene primer amplification. Data came from immunoSEQ multiplex PCR; TCRdb stores just in-frame clones and leaves some out. V and J calls and clone size are those listed in that table; D and trimming were worked out from the DNA. The sample includes about 130,000 clones, about 83% of them seen just once. The gene calls are TRBV19 and TRBJ2-1; D may be TRBD1 (6 bases). The sequenced sample consisted of peripheral blood. The TCR comes from a human donor in a cohort sampled during active COVID-19. CDR3 residues: CASSEGEPTNNEQFF. CDR3 nucleotide sequence: TGTGCCAGCAGCGAGGGGGAACCAACAAACAATGAGCAGTTCTTC.